These 7 T cell receptor beta chains originate from one sample sequenced in a study of blood T cell repertoires in COVID-19. Only in-frame clones appear in the TCRdb table, and some are missing; sequencing was by immunoSEQ multiplex PCR. The sample has 75,000 to 95,000 clones; 90% are singletons. Sequencing was carried out using peripheral blood. These receptors were collected from a man in his fifties or sixties with acute or convalescent COVID-19.

V and J are TRBV28 and TRBJ2-6; 9 bases line up with TRBD1. The CDR3 consists of 17 residues. V trimming: 5 bases; J trimming: 0 bases; junction bases outside the gene matches: 5. In germline, CDR1 is MDHEN, CDR2 SYDVKM. CDR3 DNA sequence: TGTGCCAGCAGTGGACAGGGGACTATCTCTGGGGCCAACGTCCTGACTTTC. This translates into CASSGQGTISGANVLTF.

J is TRBJ2-7 and V is TRBV7-8; weak D call: TRBD2 (7 bases). The CDR3 runs to 16 residues. V was shortened by 1 base and J by 4 bases, with 17 bases between the two germline ends. From germline, CDR1 is SGHVS and CDR2 FQNEAQ. The CDR3 here is CASSLERGGPKYEQYF. DNA of the CDR3: TGTGCCAGCAGCTTAGAAAGGGGGGGACCGAAGTACGAGCAGTACTTC.

The J gene is TRBJ2-5, the V gene TRBV2; no reliable D call. The CDR3 totals 14 residues. V was shortened by 7 bases and J by 1 base, with 13 bases between the two germline ends. The germline V gene has CDR1 SNHLY and CDR2 FYNNEI. The CDR3 region has the DNA TGTGCCAGCATCACCCCTATCCCCCAAGAGACCCAGTACTTC. The encoded protein is CASITPIPQETQYF.

This clone has only one observation. The CDR3 is CASSYLDGGSDGYTF. CDR3 nucleotide sequence: TGTGCCAGCAGTTACCTCGACGGGGGGAGCGATGGCTACACCTTC. The rearrangement links TRBV6-6 to TRBJ1-2; tentative D call: TRBD1 (5 bases). Germline values: CDR1 MNHNY, CDR2 SVGAGI (reference sequence). Trimming pared 2 bases from V and 6 bases from J, leaving 16 bases between. There are 15 residues in the CDR3.

V gene TRBV27 combines with J gene TRBJ1-1; 8 bases map to TRBD1. V gave up 2 bases and J gave up 5 bases; unmatched junction bases: 7. Germline V lookup: CDR1 MNHEY, CDR2 SMNVEV (reference sequence). CDR3 size: 15 residues. As DNA, the CDR3 is TGTGCCAGCAGTTTAAGGCCAGGGGGCTCAACTGAAGCTTTCTTT. It specifies CASSLRPGGSTEAFF.

This chain links TRBV6-5 with TRBJ1-1, with D uncertain. The V end lost 2 bases, the J end lost 11 bases, and 9 bases lay between the germline ends. Looked up from germline, CDR1 is MNHEY and CDR2 is SVGAGI. This CDR3 region has 11 residues. The CDR3 here is CASSYPTRAFF. DNA for the CDR3: TGTGCCAGCAGTTACCCTACCCGGGCTTTCTTT.

The chain carries TRBV9 and TRBJ1-4, with unresolved D. Looked up from germline, CDR1 is SGDLS and CDR2 is YYNGEE. The CDR3 sequence is 14 residues long. V lost 6 bases and J 3 bases, leaving 12 bases between the germline ends. CDR3: CASTPTAANEKLFF. The DNA of the CDR3 is TGTGCCAGCACCCCGACGGCGGCTAATGAAAAACTGTTTTTT. Supplemented by reference TRBV9 and TRBJ1-4, the full variable domain reads DSGVTQTPKHLITATGQRVTLRCSPRSGDLSVYWYQQSLDQGLQFLIQYYNGEERAKGNILERFSAQQFPDLHSELNLSSLELGDSALYFCASTPTAANEKLFFGSGTQLSVL.